This is a list of T cell receptor beta chains from one sample in a study of T cell responses to AZD1222 COVID-19 vaccine. Here immunoSEQ multiplex PCR was the method, and the copy in TCRdb shows in-frame clones only, minus some. Of 180,000 or so clones in the sample, under 95% were seen once. Sequencing was performed on peripheral blood, taken 28 days after the second AZD1222 dose. These receptor sequences come from an adult who received the AZD1222 COVID-19 vaccine. Both conserved end residues are part of each CDR3. A D gene is named only where the DNA matches it firmly. Size tells how often a clone was seen (once, few, many) or the class of an expanded clone, and some rows leave it out.

NA,NA,TRBJ1-2,TRBV12-3/TRBV12-4,CASSTVIHGYTF,TGTGCCAGCAGTACGGTAATCCATGGCTACACCTTC
NA,NA,TRBJ2-5,TRBV5-8,CASSLPVEETQYF,TGTGCCAGCAGCTTACCGGTAGAGGAGACCCAGTACTTC
NA,TRBD2,TRBJ2-1,TRBV5-1,CASSQLAGGLNEQFF,TGCGCCAGCAGCCAACTAGCGGGGGGGCTCAATGAGCAGTTCTTC
NA,NA,TRBJ1-2,TRBV18,CASSPQDNYGYTF,TGTGCCAGCTCACCGCAGGATAACTATGGCTACACCTTC
NA,TRBD2,TRBJ2-2,TRBV6-9,CAILTSGANTGELFF,TGTGCCATCCTTACTAGCGGGGCGAACACCGGGGAGCTGTTTTTT
NA,NA,TRBJ1-1,TRBV5-6,CASSLGGLTEAFF,TGTGCCAGCAGCTTGGGGGGCCTGACTGAAGCTTTCTTT
NA,TRBD1,TRBJ1-2,TRBV7-2,CASSRPGQGRDGYTF,TGTGCCAGCAGCAGACCGGGACAGGGTCGGGATGGCTACACCTTC
once,NA,TRBJ1-5,TRBV7-9,CASSSDNQPQHF,TGTGCCAGCAGCTCAGATAATCAGCCCCAGCATTTT
NA,TRBD1,TRBJ1-4,TRBV7-6,CASSPADRAGEKLFF,TGTGCCAGCAGCCCAGCGGACAGGGCGGGTGAAAAACTGTTTTTT
NA,NA,TRBJ2-7,TRBV9,CASSVVSGYEQYF,TGTGCCAGCAGCGTAGTTTCGGGCTACGAGCAGTACTTC
NA,TRBD1,TRBJ1-2,TRBV3-1/TRBV3-2,CASSQGTGEMNGYTF,TGTGCCAGCAGCCAGGGGACAGGGGAAATGAATGGCTACACCTTC
NA,NA,TRBJ1-5,TRBV12-2,CASRPEPGDRGLYSNQPQHF,TGTGCAAGTCGCCCAGAACCGGGGGACAGGGGGCTTTATAGCAATCAGCCCCAGCATTTT
NA,NA,TRBJ2-2,TRBV27,CASSLDPPYTGELFF,TGTGCCAGCAGTTTGGATCCTCCTTACACCGGGGAGCTGTTTTTT
NA,TRBD1,TRBJ1-5,TRBV19,CASSTGGQPQHF,TGTGCCAGTAGCACAGGGGGCCAGCCCCAGCATTTT
NA,NA,TRBJ1-1,TRBV3-1/TRBV3-2,CASSQVPTMNTEAFF,TGTGCCAGCAGCCAAGTCCCAACTATGAACACTGAAGCTTTCTTT
NA,TRBD2,TRBJ2-1,TRBV29-1,CSVASSGGYNEQFF,TGCAGCGTTGCCTCGAGCGGGGGGTACAATGAGCAGTTCTTC
NA,TRBD1,TRBJ1-5,TRBV9,CASSVGIGTDQPQHF,TGTGCCAGCAGCGTAGGAATTGGGACAGACCAGCCCCAGCATTTT
NA,NA,TRBJ1-3,TRBV3-1/TRBV3-2,CASSQEAEARNTIYF,TGTGCCAGCAGCCAAGAGGCAGAAGCCCGAAACACCATATATTTT
NA,NA,TRBJ2-3,TRBV7-9,CASSLSSARNTQYF,TGTGCCAGCAGCTTATCCAGTGCCAGGAATACGCAGTATTTT
NA,NA,TRBJ1-6,TRBV4-2,CASSQVQPYNSPLHF,TGTGCCAGCAGCCAAGTACAGCCCTATAATTCACCCCTCCACTTT
NA,TRBD1,TRBJ1-1,TRBV6-5,CASSTGQMNTEAFF,TGTGCCAGCAGTACGGGACAGATGAACACTGAAGCTTTCTTT
NA,NA,TRBJ1-5,TRBV19,CASSIYPRTASNQPQHF,TGTGCCAGTAGTATTTATCCCAGGACAGCGAGCAATCAGCCCCAGCATTTT
NA,NA,TRBJ2-5,TRBV5-1,CASSYTGKGGETQYF,TGCGCCAGCAGCTATACAGGGAAGGGAGGAGAGACCCAGTACTTC
once,TRBD1,TRBJ1-5,TRBV5-8,CASSFQGAGGQPQHF,TGTGCCAGCAGCTTCCAGGGGGCGGGGGGTCAGCCCCAGCATTTT
NA,NA,TRBJ1-1,TRBV2,CASTRTGRGQEAFF,TGTGCCAGCACCAGAACGGGCCGGGGGCAGGAAGCTTTCTTT
NA,TRBD1,TRBJ2-7,TRBV4-2,CASSQDHGQGREQYF,TGTGCCAGCAGCCAAGATCATGGACAGGGACGCGAGCAGTACTTC
NA,TRBD1,TRBJ2-2,TRBV18,CASSLQRAGGTGELFF,TGTGCCAGCTCACTTCAGCGAGCAGGGGGCACCGGGGAGCTGTTTTTT
NA,NA,TRBJ2-2,TRBV7-2,CASSLRGSGELFF,TGTGCCAGCAGCTTACGGGGTTCCGGGGAGCTGTTTTTT
NA,TRBD1,TRBJ2-6,TRBV15,CATSGPGTGAGANVLTF,TGTGCCACCAGCGGCCCCGGGACAGGGGCTGGGGCCAACGTCCTGACTTTC
NA,TRBD1,TRBJ1-1,TRBV6-6,CASSYRTGQGTEAFF,TGTGCCAGCAGTTACCGAACGGGACAGGGGACTGAAGCTTTCTTT
NA,TRBD2,TRBJ2-5,TRBV6-5,CASSHRGGQETQYF,TGTGCCAGCAGTCATCGGGGGGGTCAAGAGACCCAGTACTTC
NA,NA,TRBJ1-2,TRBV7-9,CASSGQDFYGYTF,TGTGCCAGCTCCGGGCAGGACTTCTATGGCTACACCTTC
NA,NA,TRBJ2-1,TRBV20-1,CSAPGGGEQFF,TGCAGTGCCCCCGGCGGGGGCGAGCAGTTCTTC
once,TRBD2,TRBJ2-1,TRBV12-5,CASGSSGTSGLNEQFF,TGTGCTAGTGGTTCCTCCGGGACTAGCGGTCTCAATGAGCAGTTCTTC
NA,TRBD1,TRBJ1-5,TRBV4-1,CASSQDRRQGVQPQHF,TGCGCCAGCAGCCAAGATCGGAGGCAGGGGGTTCAGCCCCAGCATTTT
NA,NA,TRBJ1-1,TRBV7-9,CASSLDVRVTAFF,TGTGCCAGCAGCTTAGACGTGCGGGTGACTGCTTTCTTT